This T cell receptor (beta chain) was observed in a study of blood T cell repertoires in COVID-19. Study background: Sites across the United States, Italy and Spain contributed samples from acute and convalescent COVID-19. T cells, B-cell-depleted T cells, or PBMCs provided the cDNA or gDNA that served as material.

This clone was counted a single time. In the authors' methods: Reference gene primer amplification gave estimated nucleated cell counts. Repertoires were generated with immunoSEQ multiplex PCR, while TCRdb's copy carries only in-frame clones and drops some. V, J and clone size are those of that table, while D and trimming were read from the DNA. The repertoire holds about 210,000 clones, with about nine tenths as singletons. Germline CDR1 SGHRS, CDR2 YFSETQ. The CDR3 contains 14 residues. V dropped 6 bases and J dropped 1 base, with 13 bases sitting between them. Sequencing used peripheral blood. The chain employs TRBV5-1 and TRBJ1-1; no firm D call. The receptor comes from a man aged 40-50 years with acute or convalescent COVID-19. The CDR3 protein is CASKSELQNTEAFF. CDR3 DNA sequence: TGCGCCAGCAAGAGCGAACTCCAGAACACTGAAGCTTTCTTT.